This T cell receptor beta chain was retrieved from a study of T cells in Graves' hyperthyroidism and ophthalmopathy. Study-level results: The model identified upcoming ophthalmopathy a median around 7.1 months ahead of onset. A model of 13 V-J features distinguished ophthalmopathy from stable hyperthyroidism.

The source material, RNA transcripts, was used to amplify TCR beta CDR3 regions. The primer set for the first-round RT-PCR of the TCR CDR3 was HTBI. Each CDR3 protein gets one entry after TCRdb re-called the multiplex PCR reads with MiXCR. Counted here are approximately 510,000 distinct CDR3 sequences, 40% to 55% occurring once; the ten biggest clones make up about two fifths. The germline CDR1 and CDR2 sequences are SNHLY and FYNNEI. There are 14 residues in the CDR3. V shed 3 bases and J shed 3 bases, with 9 bases lying between them. Uncontrolled infections, other autoimmune diseases, pregnancy or lactation led to exclusion of patients. Together with thyroid ultrasound, orbital computed tomography, serum thyroxine and TRAb, clinical symptoms were used for diagnoses. With respect to this clonotype: The antigen remains unidentified.

The clonotype originates from an adult woman with Graves' disease, either hyperthyroidism or ophthalmopathy (not recorded which). The rearrangement links TRBV2 to TRBJ1-5; no clear D. Sequencing was done on a sample of peripheral blood or thyroid tissue (not recorded which). CDR3 sequence (DNA): TGTGCCAGCAGTGACGGGTCATACAATCAGCCCCAGCATTTT. Protein sequence: CASSDGSYNQPQHF. The variable domain in full, with the rest retrieved from reference TRBV2 and TRBJ1-5, is EPEVTQTPSHQVTQMGQEVILRCVPISNHLYFYWYRQILGQKVEFLVSFYNNEISEKSEIFDDQFSVERPDGSNFTLKIRSTKLEDSAMYFCASSDGSYNQPQHFGDGTRLSIL.